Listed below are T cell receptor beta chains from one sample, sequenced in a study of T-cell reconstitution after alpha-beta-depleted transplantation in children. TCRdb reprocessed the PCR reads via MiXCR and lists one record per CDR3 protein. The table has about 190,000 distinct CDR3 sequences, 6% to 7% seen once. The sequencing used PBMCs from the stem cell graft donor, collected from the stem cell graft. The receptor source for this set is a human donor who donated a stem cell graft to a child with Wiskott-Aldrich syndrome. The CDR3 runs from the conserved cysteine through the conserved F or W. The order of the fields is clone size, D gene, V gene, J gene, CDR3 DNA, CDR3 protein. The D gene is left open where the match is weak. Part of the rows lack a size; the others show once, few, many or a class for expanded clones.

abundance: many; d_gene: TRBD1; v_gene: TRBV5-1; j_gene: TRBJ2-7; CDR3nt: TGCGCCAGCAGCTCGGGACAGGACTACGAGCAGTACTTC; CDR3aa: CASSSGQDYEQYF
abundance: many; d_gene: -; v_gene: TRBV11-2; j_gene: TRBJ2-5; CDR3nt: TGTGCCAGCAGCTTTACTTACGGGGCAACAAAGGAGACCCAGTACTTC; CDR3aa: CASSFTYGATKETQYF
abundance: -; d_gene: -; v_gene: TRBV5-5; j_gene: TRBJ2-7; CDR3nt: TGTGCCAGCAGCGGGTGGGCTAGCCCTAGTTCCTACGAGCAGTACTTC; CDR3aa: CASSGWASPSSYEQYF
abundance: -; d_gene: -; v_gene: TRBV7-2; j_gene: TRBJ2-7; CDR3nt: TGTGCCAGCAGCTTGGGAGAACACTCCTACGAGCAGTACTTC; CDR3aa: CASSLGEHSYEQYF
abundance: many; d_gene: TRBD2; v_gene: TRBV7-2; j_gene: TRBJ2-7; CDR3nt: TGTGCCAGCAGCTTAGAGGGCGGGAGGGCCTGGCTCGAGCAGTACTTC; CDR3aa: CASSLEGGRAWLEQYF
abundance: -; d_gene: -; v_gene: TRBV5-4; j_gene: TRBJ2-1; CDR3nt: TGTGCCAGCAGGCCGGTACTAGGCGCCTACAATGAGCAGTTCTTC; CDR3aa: CASRPVLGAYNEQFF
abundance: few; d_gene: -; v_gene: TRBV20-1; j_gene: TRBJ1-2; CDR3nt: TGCATCCCGGTCGGTTCTTTTGGGGGCTACACCTTC; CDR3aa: CIPVGSFGGYTF
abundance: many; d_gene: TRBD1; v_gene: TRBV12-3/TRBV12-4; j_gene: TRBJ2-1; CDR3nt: TGTGCCAGCAGAGCCGGGACAGCATACAATGAGCAGTTCTTC; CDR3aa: CASRAGTAYNEQFF
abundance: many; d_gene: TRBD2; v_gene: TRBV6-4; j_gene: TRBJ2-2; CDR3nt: TGTGCCAGCAGTCCAATACACCTTCTAGCGGGAGGCAGCACCGGGGAGCTGTTTTTT; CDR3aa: CASSPIHLLAGGSTGELFF
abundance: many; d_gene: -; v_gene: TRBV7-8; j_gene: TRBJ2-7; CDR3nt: TGTGCCAGCAGCACCAGACAGGTCCAGGAGCAGTACTTC; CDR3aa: CASSTRQVQEQYF
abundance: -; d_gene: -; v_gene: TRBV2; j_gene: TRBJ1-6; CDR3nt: TGTGCCAGCAGGGAAGACAGTGGCTCCTATAATTCACCCCTCCACTTT; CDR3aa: CASREDSGSYNSPLHF
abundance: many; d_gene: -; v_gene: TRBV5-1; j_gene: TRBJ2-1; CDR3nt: TGCGCCAGCAGCTTCGCGAGGGGGTCCGAAGGGTACAATGAGCAGTTCTTC; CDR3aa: CASSFARGSEGYNEQFF
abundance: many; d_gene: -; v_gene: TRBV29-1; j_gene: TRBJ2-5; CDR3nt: TGCAGCGTTGAAGAGACCCAGTACTTC; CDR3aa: CSVEETQYF
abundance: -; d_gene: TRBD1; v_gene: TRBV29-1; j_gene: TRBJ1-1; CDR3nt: TGCAGCGTTGAAGTGGGACAGGACACTGAAGCTTTCTTT; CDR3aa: CSVEVGQDTEAFF
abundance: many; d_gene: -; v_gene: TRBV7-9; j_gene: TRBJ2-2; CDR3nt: TGTGCCAGCAAATCACAGGTTTTGAGCACCGGGGAGCTGTTTTTT; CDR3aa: CASKSQVLSTGELFF
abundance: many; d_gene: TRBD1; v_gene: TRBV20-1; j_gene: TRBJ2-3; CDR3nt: TGCAGTGCTAGACACAACAGGGGCGTTGGGACAGATACGCAGTATTTT; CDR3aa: CSARHNRGVGTDTQYF
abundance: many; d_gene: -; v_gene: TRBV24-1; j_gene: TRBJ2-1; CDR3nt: TGTGCCACCAGTGATTTGAATAAGGGGCAAGGGTCCTACAATGAGCAGTTCTTC; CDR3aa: CATSDLNKGQGSYNEQFF
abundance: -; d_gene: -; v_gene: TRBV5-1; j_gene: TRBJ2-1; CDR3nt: TGCGCCAGCACCTCTTCAGTTCCTGGGGACACTGAGCTGTTCTTC; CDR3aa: CASTSSVPGDTELFF
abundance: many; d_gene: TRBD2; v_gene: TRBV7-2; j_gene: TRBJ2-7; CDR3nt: TGTGCCAGCAGCCCCACCCCGAGCGGGATCTACGAGCAGTACTTC; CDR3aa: CASSPTPSGIYEQYF
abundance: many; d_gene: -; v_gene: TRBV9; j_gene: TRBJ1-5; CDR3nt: TGTGCCAGCAGCGATCACCATTGGGATTGGGAGCCCCAGCATTTT; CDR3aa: CASSDHHWDWEPQHF
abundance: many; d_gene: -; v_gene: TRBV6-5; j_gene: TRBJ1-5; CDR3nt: TGTGCCAGCAGTTATCGGCAGAGCAATCAGCCCCAGCATTTT; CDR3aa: CASSYRQSNQPQHF
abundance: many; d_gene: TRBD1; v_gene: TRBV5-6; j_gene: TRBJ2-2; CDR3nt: TGTGCCAGCAGCCCCCCGGGACAGCACACCGGGGAGCTGTTTTTT; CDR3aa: CASSPPGQHTGELFF
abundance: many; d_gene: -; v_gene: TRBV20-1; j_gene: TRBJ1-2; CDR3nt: TGCAGTGCTAGTGACAGCTCCTATGGCTACACCTTC; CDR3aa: CSASDSSYGYTF
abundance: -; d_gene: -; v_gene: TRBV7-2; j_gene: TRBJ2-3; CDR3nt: TGTGCCAGCAGCTGGACTTTGGCAGATACGCAGTATTTT; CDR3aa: CASSWTLADTQYF
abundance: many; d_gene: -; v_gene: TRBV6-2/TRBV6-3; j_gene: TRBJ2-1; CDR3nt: TGTGCCAGCAGTCCGGGATCCGTGAATGAGCAGTTCTTC; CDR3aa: CASSPGSVNEQFF
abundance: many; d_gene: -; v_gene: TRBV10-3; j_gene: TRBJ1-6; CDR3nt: TGTGCCATCAGTGAGCAGGGGAGGAATTCACCCCTCCACTTT; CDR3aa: CAISEQGRNSPLHF
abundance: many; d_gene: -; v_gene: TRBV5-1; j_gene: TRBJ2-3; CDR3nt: TGCGCCAGCAGCTACATCGAATCTGCAGATACGCAGTATTTT; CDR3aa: CASSYIESADTQYF
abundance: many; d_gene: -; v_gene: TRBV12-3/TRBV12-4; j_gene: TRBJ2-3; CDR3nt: TGTGCCAGCAGCTTAACGGCGCAGTATTTT; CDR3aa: CASSLTAQYF
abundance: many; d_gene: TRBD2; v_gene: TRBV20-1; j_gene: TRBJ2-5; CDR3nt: TGCAGTGCGATACTAGCGGGGGGTCAGACCCAGTACTTC; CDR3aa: CSAILAGGQTQYF
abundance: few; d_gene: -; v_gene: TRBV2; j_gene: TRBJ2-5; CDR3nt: TGTGCCAGCAGTGAAGCGCGAGGGGGGACCCAGTACTTC; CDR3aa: CASSEARGGTQYF
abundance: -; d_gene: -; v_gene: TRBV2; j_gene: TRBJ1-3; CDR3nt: TGTGCCAGCAGTGGGACAGCCTCTGGAAACACCATATATTTT; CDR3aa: CASSGTASGNTIYF
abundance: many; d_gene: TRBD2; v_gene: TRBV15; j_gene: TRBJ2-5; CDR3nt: TGTGCCACCAGCAGAGATCCGATGATCGCCCGGGGGGAGTACCAAGAGACCCAGTACTTC; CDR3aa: CATSRDPMIARGEYQETQYF
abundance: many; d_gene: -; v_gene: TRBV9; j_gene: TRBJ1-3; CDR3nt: TGTGCCAGCAGCGTAGACAGGGCTGGAAACACCATATATTTT; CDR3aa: CASSVDRAGNTIYF
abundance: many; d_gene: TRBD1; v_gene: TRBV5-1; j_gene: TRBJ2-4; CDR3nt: TGCGCCAGCAGCAAGGAAGGGGACAGGGTCAACATTCAGTACTTC; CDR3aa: CASSKEGDRVNIQYF
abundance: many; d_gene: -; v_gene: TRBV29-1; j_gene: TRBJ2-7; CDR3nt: TGCAGCGCCCTGACCACGACCCACTCCTACGAGCAGTACTTC; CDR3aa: CSALTTTHSYEQYF
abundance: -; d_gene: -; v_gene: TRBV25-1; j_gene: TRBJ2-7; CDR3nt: TGTGCCAGCAGCAGGGCCGAGAGGCAGTACTTC; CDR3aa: CASSRAERQYF
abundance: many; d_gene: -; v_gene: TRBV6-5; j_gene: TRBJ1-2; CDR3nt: TGTGCCACATCGCGGGGGGGATATGGCTACACCTTC; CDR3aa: CATSRGGYGYTF
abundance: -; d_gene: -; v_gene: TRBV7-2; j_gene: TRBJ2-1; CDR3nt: TGTGCCAGCAGCGCGTCGCCCTCGGGCAATGAGCAGTTCTTC; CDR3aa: CASSASPSGNEQFF
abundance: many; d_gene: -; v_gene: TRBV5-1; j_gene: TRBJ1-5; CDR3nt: TGCGCCAGCAGCTTGGACAGCGGGAATCAGCCCCAGCATTTT; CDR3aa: CASSLDSGNQPQHF
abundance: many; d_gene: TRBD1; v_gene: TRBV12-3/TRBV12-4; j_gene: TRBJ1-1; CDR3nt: TGTGCCAGCAGACCAGACAGGGCCACTGAAGCTTTCTTT; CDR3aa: CASRPDRATEAFF
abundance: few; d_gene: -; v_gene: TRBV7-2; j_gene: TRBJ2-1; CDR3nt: TGTGCCAGCAGCTTAGCGCCGTGGGCCAATGAGCAGTTCTTC; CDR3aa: CASSLAPWANEQFF
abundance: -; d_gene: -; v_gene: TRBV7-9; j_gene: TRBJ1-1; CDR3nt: TGTGCCAGCAGCTTCTTAGAGGGCGGGAACACTGAAGCTTTCTTT; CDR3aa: CASSFLEGGNTEAFF
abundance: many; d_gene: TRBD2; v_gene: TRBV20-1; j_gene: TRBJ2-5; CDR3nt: TGCAGTGCGGCTAGGACTAGCGGCCCCGAGACCCAGTACTTC; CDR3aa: CSAARTSGPETQYF
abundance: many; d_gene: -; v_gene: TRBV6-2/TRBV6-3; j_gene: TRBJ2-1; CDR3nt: TGTGCCAGCAGCCCGAGACTACACGCAAACTACAATGAGCAGTTCTTC; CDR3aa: CASSPRLHANYNEQFF
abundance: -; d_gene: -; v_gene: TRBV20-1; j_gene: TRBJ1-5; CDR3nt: TGCAGTGTCCCGCCGGGAGGGAGCAATCAGCCCCAGCATTTT; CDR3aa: CSVPPGGSNQPQHF
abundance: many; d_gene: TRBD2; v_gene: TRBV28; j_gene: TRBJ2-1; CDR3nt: TGTGCCAGCAGTTGGAGGACTAGCGGTATACATGAGCAGTTCTTC; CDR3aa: CASSWRTSGIHEQFF
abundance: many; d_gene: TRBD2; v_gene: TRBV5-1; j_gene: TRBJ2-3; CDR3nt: TGCGCCAGCAGCTTTCTGCGGGAGGCCCGCACAGATACGCAGTATTTT; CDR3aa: CASSFLREARTDTQYF
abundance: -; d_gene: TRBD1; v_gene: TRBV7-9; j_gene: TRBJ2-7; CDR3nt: TGTGCCAGCAGCACCCGACAGGGGGCTAACGAGCAGTACTTC; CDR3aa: CASSTRQGANEQYF
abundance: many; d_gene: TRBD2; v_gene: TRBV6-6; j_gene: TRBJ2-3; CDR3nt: TGTGCCAGCCAATCGGGGGGTGAGGCAGATACGCAGTATTTT; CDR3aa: CASQSGGEADTQYF
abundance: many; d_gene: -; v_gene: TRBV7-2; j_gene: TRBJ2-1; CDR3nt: TGTGCCAGCAGCGTAAGACAGGGAGGTGAGCAGTTCTTC; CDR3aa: CASSVRQGGEQFF
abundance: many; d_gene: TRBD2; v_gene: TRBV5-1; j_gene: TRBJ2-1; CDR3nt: TGCGCCAGCAGCCAAATACGGACAGGGGGTACTAGCGGGAGGTCTTTCGAGAGTGGCAATGAGCAGTTCTTC; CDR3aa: CASSQIRTGGTSGRSFESGNEQFF
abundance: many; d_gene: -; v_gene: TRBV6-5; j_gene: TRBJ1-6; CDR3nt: TGTGCCAGCAGTCGACGACAGAACCCAACTCATTCACCCCTCCACTTT; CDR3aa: CASSRRQNPTHSPLHF